The rows below give T cell receptor beta chains drawn from one sample of a study of blood T cell repertoires in COVID-19. Using immunoSEQ multiplex PCR, the repertoire was profiled, and TCRdb retains in-frame clones only, with some absent. This table holds some 240,000 clones, 80% to 95% found once. Sample: peripheral blood. These receptor sequences come from a man in his sixties with COVID-19, enrolled during active disease. CDR3s include the opening cysteine and the closing phenylalanine or tryptophan. The order of the fields is V gene, J gene, clone size, D gene, CDR3 protein, CDR3 DNA. The D gene is left open where the match is weak. Only part of the rows carry a size: once, few, many, or a class if the clone is expanded.

>TRBV3-1/TRBV3-2|TRBJ1-1|.|.
CASSQDTEGTEAFF
TGTGCCAGCAGCCAAGATACAGAGGGCACTGAAGCTTTCTTT
>TRBV5-4|TRBJ2-7|.|.
CASSAASGGASDARRYEQYF
TGTGCCAGCAGCGCCGCGAGTGGCGGGGCCTCTGACGCCCGGCGCTACGAGCAGTACTTC
>TRBV18|TRBJ2-1|.|.
CASSPDGLSYNEQFF
TGTGCCAGCTCACCTGACGGACTCTCCTACAATGAGCAGTTCTTC
>TRBV25-1|TRBJ1-5|.|.
CASPKGRGVVYGNQPQHF
TGTGCCAGCCCCAAGGGGAGGGGGGTTGTATATGGAAATCAGCCCCAGCATTTT
>TRBV7-6|TRBJ2-2|.|TRBD1
CASSQQGQVNTGELFF
TGTGCCAGCAGCCAACAGGGACAGGTGAACACCGGGGAGCTGTTTTTT
>TRBV7-8|TRBJ1-6|.|.
CASSLAGGQNNSPLHF
TGTGCCAGCAGCTTAGCGGGAGGTCAGAATAATTCACCCCTCCACTTT
>TRBV25-1|TRBJ1-5|.|.
CASSDPGQPQHF
TGTGCCAGCAGTGATCCAGGTCAGCCCCAGCATTTT
>TRBV6-4|TRBJ2-1|.|TRBD1
CASSVEQGYNEQFF
TGTGCCAGCAGTGTTGAACAGGGGTACAATGAGCAGTTCTTC
>TRBV7-4|TRBJ1-5|.|.
CASSIPQGAGCSNQPQHF
TGTGCCAGCAGCATACCCCAGGGAGCGGGGTGCAGCAATCAGCCCCAGCATTTT
>TRBV2|TRBJ1-1|.|.
CASGAVLSEAFF
TGTGCCAGCGGAGCAGTGTTAAGTGAAGCTTTCTTT
>TRBV2|TRBJ2-7|.|TRBD1
CASSDSGTGDEQYF
TGTGCCAGCAGTGATTCGGGGACAGGGGACGAGCAGTACTTC
>TRBV3-1/TRBV3-2|TRBJ2-1|once|.
CASSQGLAPYNEQFF
TGTGCCAGCAGCCAAGGGCTAGCACCGTACAATGAGCAGTTCTTC
>TRBV27|TRBJ2-4|.|.
CASSFSGRNIQYF
TGTGCCAGCAGTTTTTCAGGGAGGAACATTCAGTACTTC
>TRBV19|TRBJ1-1|.|TRBD1
CASSQTGKTEAFF
TGTGCCAGTAGTCAGACAGGGAAGACTGAAGCTTTCTTT
>TRBV5-1|TRBJ1-1|.|TRBD1
CASGKGTANTEAFF
TGCGCCAGCGGCAAGGGGACAGCGAACACTGAAGCTTTCTTT
>TRBV2|TRBJ2-7|.|.
CASSVYNEQYF
TGTGCCAGCAGTGTCTATAACGAGCAGTACTTC
>TRBV5-1|TRBJ2-7|.|.
CASSLGLNSYEQYF
TGCGCCAGCAGCTTGGGGCTCAACTCCTACGAGCAGTACTTC
>TRBV7-2|TRBJ1-6|.|.
CASRSPGLNNSPLHF
TGTGCCAGCAGGTCGCCGGGACTAAATAATTCACCCCTCCACTTT
>TRBV9|TRBJ2-2|.|TRBD2
CASSVSLAGGPNTGELFF
TGTGCCAGCAGCGTTAGTCTAGCGGGGGGACCGAACACCGGGGAGCTGTTTTTT
>TRBV18|TRBJ2-2|.|TRBD2
CASHTGLAGTGELFF
TGTGCCAGCCACACCGGACTAGCGGGCACCGGGGAGCTGTTTTTT
>TRBV27|TRBJ2-1|.|TRBD1
CASRRDRGFEQFF
TGTGCCAGCAGACGGGACAGGGGATTTGAGCAGTTCTTC
>TRBV5-5|TRBJ2-7|.|TRBD2
CASSLGGLASYEQYF
TGTGCCAGCAGCTTGGGAGGACTAGCGAGCTACGAGCAGTACTTC
>TRBV11-2|TRBJ1-2|once|.
CASTLPQVNYGYTF
TGTGCCAGCACCCTGCCCCAGGTTAACTATGGCTACACCTTC
>TRBV2|TRBJ1-5|.|TRBD1
CASSEGQTYSNQPQHF
TGTGCCAGCAGTGAGGGACAGACCTATAGCAATCAGCCCCAGCATTTT
>TRBV2|TRBJ1-5|.|.
CASSGEELNNQPQHF
TGTGCCAGCAGTGGGGAGGAACTTAATAATCAGCCCCAGCATTTT
>TRBV5-1|TRBJ2-5|.|TRBD1
CASSSVTGGSQETQYF
TGCGCCAGCAGCTCCGTGACAGGGGGGTCTCAAGAGACCCAGTACTTC
>TRBV2|TRBJ2-5|.|.
CASTFYRQETQYF
TGTGCCAGCACCTTCTACAGGCAAGAGACCCAGTACTTC
>TRBV3-1/TRBV3-2|TRBJ1-2|.|.
CASGGESNYGYTF
TGTGCCTCCGGGGGGGAATCTAACTATGGCTACACCTTC
>TRBV7-2|TRBJ2-7|.|.
CASSPWGGRGEQYF
TGTGCCAGCAGCCCATGGGGGGGGCGAGGCGAGCAGTACTTC
>TRBV5-4|TRBJ1-5|.|TRBD1
CASSLQGTNQPQHF
TGTGCCAGCAGCTTACAGGGGACGAATCAGCCCCAGCATTTT
>TRBV19|TRBJ2-1|.|.
CASSPGTSVGQFF
TGTGCCAGTAGCCCAGGGACTTCGGTAGGGCAGTTCTTC
>TRBV18|TRBJ2-2|.|TRBD1
CASATGTANTGELFF
TGTGCCAGCGCGACAGGGACCGCGAACACCGGGGAGCTGTTTTTT
>TRBV10-1|TRBJ1-1|.|TRBD1
CASSETPQGAYNNEAFF
TGCGCCAGCAGTGAGACCCCACAGGGGGCTTATAACAATGAAGCTTTCTTT
>TRBV4-2|TRBJ2-7|once|.
CASSQDFLGRESSYEQYF
TGTGCCAGCAGCCAAGATTTTTTAGGGCGGGAAAGCTCCTACGAGCAGTACTTC
>TRBV5-1|TRBJ2-1|once|TRBD2
CASSFVSGDNEQFF
TGCGCCAGCAGCTTCGTTAGCGGGGATAATGAGCAGTTCTTC
>TRBV21-1|TRBJ1-1|.|.
CASSKPPQGLHTEAFF
TGTGCCAGCAGCAAACCCCCCCAGGGATTGCACACTGAAGCTTTCTTT
>TRBV19|TRBJ2-5|.|TRBD1
CASSLAGGQETQYF
TGTGCCAGTAGTCTGGCAGGGGGCCAAGAGACCCAGTACTTC
>TRBV5-1|TRBJ1-2|.|TRBD1
CASTPRPPNRGSYGYTF
TGCGCCAGCACCCCTCGACCCCCAAACAGGGGTAGCTATGGCTACACCTTC
>TRBV7-3|TRBJ1-1|.|TRBD1
CASSFDRDTEAFF
TGTGCCAGCAGCTTCGACAGGGACACTGAAGCTTTCTTT
>TRBV7-3|TRBJ2-1|.|.
CASSLMRVVGAEQFF
TGTGCCAGCAGCTTAATGAGGGTTGTGGGAGCTGAGCAGTTCTTC
>TRBV5-6|TRBJ1-1|.|TRBD1
CASSLRDRGAEAFF
TGTGCCAGCAGCTTGCGGGACAGGGGCGCTGAAGCTTTCTTT
>TRBV18|TRBJ2-1|.|TRBD2
CASSPPFSGRAPNEQFF
TGTGCCAGCTCACCACCCTTTAGCGGGAGGGCTCCCAATGAGCAGTTCTTC
>TRBV27|TRBJ2-7|.|.
CASSTVRRPQQYF
TGTGCCAGCAGTACAGTTCGACGTCCTCAGCAGTACTTC
>TRBV11-2|TRBJ1-5|.|TRBD1
CASSYQGGQPQHF
TGTGCCAGCAGCTATCAAGGGGGCCAGCCCCAGCATTTT
>TRBV10-3|TRBJ2-3|once|TRBD1
CAISGTGKDTQYF
TGTGCCATCAGTGGGACAGGGAAGGATACGCAGTATTTT
>TRBV5-1|TRBJ1-4|.|TRBD1
CASSLGDRAPEKLFF
TGCGCCAGCAGCTTGGGCGACAGGGCCCCGGAAAAACTGTTTTTT
>TRBV2|TRBJ2-3|.|.
CASSALGFTDTQYF
TGTGCCAGCAGTGCCCTGGGCTTCACAGATACGCAGTATTTT
>TRBV5-1|TRBJ2-1|.|.
CASSLFEGPYNEQFF
TGCGCCAGCAGCCTATTTGAGGGCCCTTACAATGAGCAGTTCTTC
>TRBV5-1|TRBJ1-4|.|TRBD1
CASSVGTGDNEKLFF
TGCGCCAGCAGCGTAGGGACAGGGGATAATGAAAAACTGTTTTTT
>TRBV9|TRBJ1-1|.|.
CASSVVDQGATEAFF
TGTGCCAGCAGCGTAGTTGATCAGGGTGCCACTGAAGCTTTCTTT
>TRBV7-9|TRBJ1-4|.|.
CASSLVGTQEEKLFF
TGTGCCAGCAGCTTAGTGGGCACTCAAGAGGAAAAACTGTTTTTT